Shown below are 10 T cell receptor beta chains from a single sample sequenced in a study of vaccination effects on CD4 cells after COVID-19. TCRdb's table, derived via immunoSEQ multiplex PCR, lists solely in-frame clones and lacks some. Seen here are approximately 33,000 clones, roughly 69% observed once, and the top ten hold over 15%. These receptors lack a known antigen. With the ViraFEST assay, the study expanded antigen-specific CD4+ T cells using viral peptide pools, then sequenced them. Following culture for roughly 10 days, CD4+ T cells were isolated. PCR showed that the person got SARS-CoV-2 infection at some point between March and December 2020. Sequenced here: CD4+ T cells from PBMCs cultured with HCoV-NL63 spike peptides, sampled before COVID-19 vaccination. Receptors were obtained from a human donor who had a prior SARS-CoV-2 infection.

This chain joins TRBV7-8 and TRBJ2-3; 7 nucleotides align to TRBD2. Germline values: CDR1 SGHVS, CDR2 FQNEAQ. V shed 8 bases and J 13 bases; nucleotides not matched to a gene: 9. The CDR3 loop spans 11 amino acids. The CDR3 bases are TGTGCCAGCGGAACGTCCGGGACTAAGTATTTT. This sequence encodes CASGTSGTKYF.

The count of this clone is one. The chain recombines TRBV9 with TRBJ1-1; D is uncertain. In germline, CDR1 is SGDLS, CDR2 YYNGEE. The CDR3 is made up of 13 amino acids. The V end was cut by 0 bases, the J end by 5 bases, with 8 bases between. The CDR3 loop reads CASSVGQQTEAFF. The CDR3, as DNA: TGTGCCAGCAGCGTAGGCCAACAGACTGAAGCTTTCTTT.

The V gene is TRBV5-1, the J gene TRBJ1-6; D call uncertain. The CDR3 totals 15 residues. The V gene's germline CDR1 is SGHRS and CDR2 YFSETQ. Trimming stripped 0 bases from V and 0 bases from J, with 4 bases between. The DNA for the CDR3 is TGCGCCAGCAGCTTGGAAAGCTCCTATAATTCACCCCTCCACTTT. Translating it yields CASSLESSYNSPLHF.

This clone has more than one count but fewer than ten. The gene calls are TRBV6-5 and TRBJ1-1; 8 bases map to TRBD1. The CDR3 consists of 14 residues. Germline values: CDR1 MNHEY, CDR2 SVGAGI. V lost 6 bases and J lost 0; bases outside the gene matches: 3. CDR3 residues: CASRWTGMNTEAFF. CDR3 nucleotide sequence: TGTGCCAGCAGATGGACAGGGATGAACACTGAAGCTTTCTTT.

The chain recombines TRBV15 with TRBJ2-7; D is possibly TRBD2 (5 bases). In germline, CDR1 is LNHNV, CDR2 YYDKDF (reference sequence). V gave up 0 bases and J gave up 12 bases, with 15 bases separating them. The CDR3 is 13 residues long. Here the CDR3 reads CATSRDLIGRRYF. For the CDR3, the DNA is TGTGCCACCAGCAGAGACCTGATAGGGAGACGGTACTTC.

V gene TRBV2 combines with J gene TRBJ1-4, with D possibly TRBD1 on 5 matching bases. The CDR3 contains 16 residues. V was pared by 6 bases and J by 0 bases, with 14 bases between. Germline lookup yields CDR1 SNHLY and CDR2 FYNNEI. CDR3 amino acids: CASSPTEIATNEKLFF. The CDR3 region has the DNA TGTGCCAGCAGCCCGACAGAAATCGCAACTAATGAAAAACTGTTTTTT.

This chain joins TRBV18 and TRBJ2-7, with 13 bases fitting TRBD2. This CDR3 is 15 amino acids long. Looked up from germline, CDR1 is KGHSH and CDR2 is LQKENI. V was clipped by 4 bases and J by 12 bases; unmatched bases: 12. The DNA for the CDR3 is TGTGCCAGCTCACAAGGACTAGCGGGAGTGGAGGGAAGGTACTTC. This encodes CASSQGLAGVEGRYF.

This clone was counted a single time. The rearrangement uses TRBV29-1 and TRBJ2-3; 9 nucleotides agree with TRBD1. V lost 7 bases and J lost 1; bases outside the gene matches: 3. Germline V gives CDR1 SQVTM, CDR2 ANQGSEA. This CDR3 is built from 13 residues. CDR3 sequence: CSARQGGTDTQYF. The CDR3 coding sequence is TGCAGCGCCCGACAGGGGGGCACAGATACGCAGTATTTT.

Written as DNA, the CDR3 is TGTGCCAGCAGCGTGGGACTAGCGGGAGTAGGCACCGGGGAGCTGTTTTTT. This sequence encodes CASSVGLAGVGTGELFF. The chain links TRBV9 to TRBJ2-2, with TRBD2 identical over 14 bases. The V and J ends lost 2 bases and 4 bases, in that order; junction bases with no gene match: 4. Germline V gene sequence: CDR1 SGDLS, CDR2 YYNGEE. CDR3 length equals 17 residues.

The J gene is TRBJ2-7, the V gene TRBV24-1; TRBD1 might be the D (6 bases). The CDR3 is 14 amino acids. The germline V gene encodes CDR1 KGHDR and CDR2 SFDVKD. Trimming removed 9 bases at V and 2 bases at J, with 16 bases between. The CDR3 nucleotides read TGTGCCACCGCGGCCTCAGGGGATACCTACGAGCAGTACTTC. It codes for CATAASGDTYEQYF.